This section outlines one T cell receptor (beta chain) sequence together with its context. Its antigen is undetermined. With a much larger clone just one base away, this may be a read error. The CDR3 end shows no conserved phenylalanine or tryptophan, and so a read error is likely. The sample originates from a study of T cell repertoires in cytomegalovirus infection. Overall study: Indications of both CMV infection and matching HLA type were provided by public TCR beta signatures. Broader study findings: CMV carriers with the relevant HLA were identified by cumulative public TCR beta family frequency.

TCRdb passed the reads through MiXCR, listing each CDR3 protein once. Among about 300,000 distinct CDR3 sequences listed, around 9.6% were seen once. The germline CDR1 and CDR2 sequences are MDHEN and SYDVKM. Trimming removed 4 bases from V and 0 bases from J, with 10 bases in between. CDR3 size: 15 residues. The TCR comes from a human donor in good health (CMV status not recorded). Some clones in this sample may be carry-over from other donors' samples. The sample taken for sequencing was PBMCs. This chain connects TRBV28 to TRBJ1-3, with no clear D. Here the CDR3 reads CASSSGPLSGNTIYL. The CDR3 DNA sequence: TGTGCCAGCAGTTCTGGACCTCTCTCTGGAAACACCATATATCTT.